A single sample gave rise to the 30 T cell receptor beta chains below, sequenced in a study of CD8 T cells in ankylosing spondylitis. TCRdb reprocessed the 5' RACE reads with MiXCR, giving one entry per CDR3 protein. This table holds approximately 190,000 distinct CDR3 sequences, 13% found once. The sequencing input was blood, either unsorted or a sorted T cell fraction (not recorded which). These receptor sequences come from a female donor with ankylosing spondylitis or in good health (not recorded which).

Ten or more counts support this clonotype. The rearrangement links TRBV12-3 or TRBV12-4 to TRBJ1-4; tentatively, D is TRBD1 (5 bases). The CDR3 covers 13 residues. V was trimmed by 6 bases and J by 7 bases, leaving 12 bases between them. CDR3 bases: TGTGCCAGCAGATCGGGGGTTCGTGAAAAACTGTTTTTT. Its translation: CASRSGVREKLFF.

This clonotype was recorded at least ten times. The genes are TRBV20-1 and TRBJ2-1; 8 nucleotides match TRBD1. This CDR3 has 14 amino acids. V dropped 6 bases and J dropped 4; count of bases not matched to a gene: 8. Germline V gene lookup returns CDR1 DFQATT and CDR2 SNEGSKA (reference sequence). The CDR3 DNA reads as TGCAGTGCGCCCCAGGACAGGGATTACAATGAGCAGTTCTTC. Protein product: CSAPQDRDYNEQFF.

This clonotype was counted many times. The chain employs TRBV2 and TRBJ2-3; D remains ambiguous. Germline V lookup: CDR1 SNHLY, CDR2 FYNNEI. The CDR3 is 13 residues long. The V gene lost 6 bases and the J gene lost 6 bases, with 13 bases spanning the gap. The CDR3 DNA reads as TGTGCCAGCAGACGGCCCGTAGGGGATACGCAGTATTTT. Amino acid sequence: CASRRPVGDTQYF.

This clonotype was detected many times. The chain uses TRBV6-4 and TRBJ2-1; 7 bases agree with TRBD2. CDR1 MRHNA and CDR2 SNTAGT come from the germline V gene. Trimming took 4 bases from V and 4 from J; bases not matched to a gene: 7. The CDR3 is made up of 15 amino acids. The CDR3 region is CASSVSTSEYNEQFF. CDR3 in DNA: TGTGCCAGCAGTGTCAGTACTAGCGAGTACAATGAGCAGTTCTTC.

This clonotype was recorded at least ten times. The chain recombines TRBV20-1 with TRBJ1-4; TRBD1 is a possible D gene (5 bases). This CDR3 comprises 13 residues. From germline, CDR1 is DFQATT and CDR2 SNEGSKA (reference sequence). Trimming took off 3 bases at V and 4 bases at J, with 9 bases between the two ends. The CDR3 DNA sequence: TGCAGTGCTAGCGCGGGGGTTAATGAAAAACTGTTTTTT. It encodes CSASAGVNEKLFF.

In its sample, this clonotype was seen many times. CDR3 in DNA: TGTGCCAGCACCCTACAGGGTATCGGAACTGAAGCTTTCTTT. Protein product: CASTLQGIGTEAFF. The chain uses TRBV6-2 or TRBV6-3 and TRBJ1-1; a weak D match, TRBD1 (6 bases). Germline V lookup: CDR1 MNHEY, CDR2 SVGEGT. The CDR3 contains 14 residues. Trimming left V 7 bases short and J 5 bases short, with 17 bases between.

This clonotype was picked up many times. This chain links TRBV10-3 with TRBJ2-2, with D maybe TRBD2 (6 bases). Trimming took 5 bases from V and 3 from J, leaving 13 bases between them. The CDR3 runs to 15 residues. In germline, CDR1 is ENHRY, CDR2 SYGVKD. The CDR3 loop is CAISFGTPHTGELFF. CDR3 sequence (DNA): TGTGCCATCAGTTTCGGGACTCCACACACCGGGGAGCTGTTTTTT.

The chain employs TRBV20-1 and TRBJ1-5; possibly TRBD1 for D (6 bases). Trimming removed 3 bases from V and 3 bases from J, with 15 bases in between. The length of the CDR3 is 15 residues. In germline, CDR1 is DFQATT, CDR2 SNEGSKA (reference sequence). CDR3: CSARSGDRANQPQHF. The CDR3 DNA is TGCAGTGCTAGGTCAGGGGATAGGGCCAATCAGCCCCAGCATTTT.

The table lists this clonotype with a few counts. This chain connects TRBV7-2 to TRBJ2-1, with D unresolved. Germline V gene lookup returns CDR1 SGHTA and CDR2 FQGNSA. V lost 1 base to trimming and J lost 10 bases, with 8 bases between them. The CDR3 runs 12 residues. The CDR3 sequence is CASSLGPMEQFF. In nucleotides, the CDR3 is TGTGCCAGCAGCTTAGGTCCCATGGAGCAGTTCTTC.

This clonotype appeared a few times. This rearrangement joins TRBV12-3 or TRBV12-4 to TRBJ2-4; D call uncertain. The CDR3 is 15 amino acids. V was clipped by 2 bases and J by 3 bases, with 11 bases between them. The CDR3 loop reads CASSLNRQVKNIQYF. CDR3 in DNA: TGTGCCAGCAGTTTAAATCGTCAGGTCAAAAACATTCAGTACTTC.

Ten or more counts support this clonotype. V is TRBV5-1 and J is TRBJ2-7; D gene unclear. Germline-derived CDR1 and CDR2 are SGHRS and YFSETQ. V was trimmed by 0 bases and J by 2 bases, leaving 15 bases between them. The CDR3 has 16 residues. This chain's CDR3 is CASSLDSGGIPYEQYF. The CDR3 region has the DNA TGCGCCAGCAGCTTGGATTCGGGTGGGATTCCCTACGAGCAGTACTTC.

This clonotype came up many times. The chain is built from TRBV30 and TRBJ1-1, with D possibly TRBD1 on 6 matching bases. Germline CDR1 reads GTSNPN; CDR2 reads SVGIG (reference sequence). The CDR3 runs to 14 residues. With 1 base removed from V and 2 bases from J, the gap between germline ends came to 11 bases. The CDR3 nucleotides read TGTGCCTGGAGTGAGGGACACCTAAACACTGAAGCTTTCTTT. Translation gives CAWSEGHLNTEAFF.

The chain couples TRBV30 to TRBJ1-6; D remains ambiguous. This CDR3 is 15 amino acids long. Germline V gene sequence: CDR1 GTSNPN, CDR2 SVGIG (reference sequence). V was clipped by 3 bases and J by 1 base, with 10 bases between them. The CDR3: CAWRVTVSYNSPLHF. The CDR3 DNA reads TGTGCCTGGAGAGTTACAGTATCCTATAATTCACCCCTCCACTTT. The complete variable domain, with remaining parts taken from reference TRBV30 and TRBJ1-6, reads SQTIHQWPATLVQPVGSPLSLECTVEGTSNPNLYWYRQAAGRGLQLLFYSVGIGQISSEVPQNLSASRPQDRQFILSSKKLLLSDSGFYLCAWRVTVSYNSPLHFGNGTRLTVT.

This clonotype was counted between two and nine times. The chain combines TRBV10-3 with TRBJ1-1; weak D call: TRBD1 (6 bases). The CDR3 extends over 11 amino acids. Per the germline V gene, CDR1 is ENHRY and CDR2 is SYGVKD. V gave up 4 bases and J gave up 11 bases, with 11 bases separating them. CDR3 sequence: CAISGTAGAFF. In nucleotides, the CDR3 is TGTGCCATCAGTGGGACAGCAGGGGCTTTCTTT.

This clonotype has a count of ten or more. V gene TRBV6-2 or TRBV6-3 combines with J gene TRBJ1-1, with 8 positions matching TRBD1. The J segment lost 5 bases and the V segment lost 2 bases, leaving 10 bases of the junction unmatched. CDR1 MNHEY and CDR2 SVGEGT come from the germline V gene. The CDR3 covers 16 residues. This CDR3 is CASSYPGQGPQTEAFF. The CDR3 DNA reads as TGTGCCAGCAGTTACCCCGGACAGGGCCCTCAAACTGAAGCTTTCTTT.

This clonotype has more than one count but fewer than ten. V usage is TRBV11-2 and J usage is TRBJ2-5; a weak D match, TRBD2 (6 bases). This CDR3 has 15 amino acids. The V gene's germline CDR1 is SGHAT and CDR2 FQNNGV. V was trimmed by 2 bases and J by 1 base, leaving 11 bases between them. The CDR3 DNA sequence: TGTGCCAGCAGCTTACGCCGGGGACTCCAAGAGACCCAGTACTTC. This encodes CASSLRRGLQETQYF.

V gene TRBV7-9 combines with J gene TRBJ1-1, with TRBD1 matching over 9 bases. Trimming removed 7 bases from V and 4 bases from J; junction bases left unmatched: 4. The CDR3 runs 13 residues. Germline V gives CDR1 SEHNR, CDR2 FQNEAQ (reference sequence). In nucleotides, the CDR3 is TGTGCCAGCACCTTGGACAGGGGCACTGAAGCTTTCTTT. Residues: CASTLDRGTEAFF.

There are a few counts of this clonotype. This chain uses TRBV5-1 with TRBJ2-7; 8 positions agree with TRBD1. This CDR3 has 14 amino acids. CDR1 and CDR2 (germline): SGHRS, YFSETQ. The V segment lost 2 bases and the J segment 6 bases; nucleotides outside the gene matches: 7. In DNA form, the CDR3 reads TGCGCCAGCAGCTTTGGAGACAGGGGAGGCGAGCAGTACTTC. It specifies CASSFGDRGGEQYF.

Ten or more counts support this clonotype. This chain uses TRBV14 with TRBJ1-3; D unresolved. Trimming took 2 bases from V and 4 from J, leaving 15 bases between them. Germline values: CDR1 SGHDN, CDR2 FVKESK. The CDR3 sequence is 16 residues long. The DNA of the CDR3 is TGTGCCAGCAGCCAACACCCCCTGCGGTTGGGAAACACCATATATTTT. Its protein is CASSQHPLRLGNTIYF.

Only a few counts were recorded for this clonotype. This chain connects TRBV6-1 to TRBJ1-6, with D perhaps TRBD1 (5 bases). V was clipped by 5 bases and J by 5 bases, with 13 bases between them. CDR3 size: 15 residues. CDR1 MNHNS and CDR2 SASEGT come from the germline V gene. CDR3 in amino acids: CASSPGSPNNSPLHF. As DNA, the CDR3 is TGTGCCAGCAGTCCAGGGTCCCCTAATAATTCACCCCTCCACTTT.

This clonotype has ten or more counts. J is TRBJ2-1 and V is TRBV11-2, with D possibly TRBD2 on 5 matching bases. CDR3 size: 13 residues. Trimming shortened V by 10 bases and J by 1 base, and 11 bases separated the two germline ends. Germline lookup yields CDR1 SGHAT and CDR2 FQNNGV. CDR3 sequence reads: CATILGSYNEQFF. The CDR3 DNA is TGTGCCACCATACTAGGGTCCTACAATGAGCAGTTCTTC.

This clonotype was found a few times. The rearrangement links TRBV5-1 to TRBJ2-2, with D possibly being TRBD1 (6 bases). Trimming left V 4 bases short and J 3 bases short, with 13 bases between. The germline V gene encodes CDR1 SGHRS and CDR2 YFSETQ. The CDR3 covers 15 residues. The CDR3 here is CASSHRDGHTGELFF. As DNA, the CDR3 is TGCGCCAGCAGCCACAGGGATGGGCACACCGGGGAGCTGTTTTTT.

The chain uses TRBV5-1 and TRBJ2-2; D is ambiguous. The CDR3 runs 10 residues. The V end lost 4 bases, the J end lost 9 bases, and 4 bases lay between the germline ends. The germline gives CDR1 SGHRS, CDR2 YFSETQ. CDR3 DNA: TGCGCCAGCAGCGGAAGGGAGCTGTTTTTT. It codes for CASSGRELFF.

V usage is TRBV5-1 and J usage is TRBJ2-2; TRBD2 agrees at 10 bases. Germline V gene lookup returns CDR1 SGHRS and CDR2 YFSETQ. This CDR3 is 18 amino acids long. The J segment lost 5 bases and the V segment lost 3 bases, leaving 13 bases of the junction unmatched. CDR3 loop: CASSSGLVAGGRTGELFF. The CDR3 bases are TGCGCCAGCAGCTCGGGTCTGGTAGCGGGAGGAAGGACCGGGGAGCTGTTTTTT.

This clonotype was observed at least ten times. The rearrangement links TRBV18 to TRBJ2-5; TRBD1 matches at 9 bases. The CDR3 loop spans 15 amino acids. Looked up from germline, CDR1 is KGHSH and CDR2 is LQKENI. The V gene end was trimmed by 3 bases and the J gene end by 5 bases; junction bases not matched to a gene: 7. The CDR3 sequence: CASSPGTGIGETQYF. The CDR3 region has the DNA TGTGCCAGCTCACCGGGGACAGGGATTGGGGAGACCCAGTACTTC.

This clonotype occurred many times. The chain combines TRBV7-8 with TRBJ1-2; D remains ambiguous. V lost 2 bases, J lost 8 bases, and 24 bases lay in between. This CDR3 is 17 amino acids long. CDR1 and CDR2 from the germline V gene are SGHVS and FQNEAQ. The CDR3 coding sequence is TGTGCCAGCAGCTTATTCGGTCCCGTCTCGGGAGTTGGGGGCTACACCTTC. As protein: CASSLFGPVSGVGGYTF. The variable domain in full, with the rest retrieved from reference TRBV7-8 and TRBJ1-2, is GAGVSQSPRYKVAKRGQDVALRCDPISGHVSLFWYQQALGQGPEFLTYFQNEAQLDKSGLPSDRFFAERPEGSVSTLKIQRTQQEDSAVYLCASSLFGPVSGVGGYTFGSGTRLTVV.

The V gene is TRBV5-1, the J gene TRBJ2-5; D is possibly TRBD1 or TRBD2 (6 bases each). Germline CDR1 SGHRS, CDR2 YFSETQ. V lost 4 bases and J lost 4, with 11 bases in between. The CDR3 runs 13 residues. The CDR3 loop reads CASSAGHVETQYF. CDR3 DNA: TGCGCCAGCAGCGCGGGACATGTAGAGACCCAGTACTTC.

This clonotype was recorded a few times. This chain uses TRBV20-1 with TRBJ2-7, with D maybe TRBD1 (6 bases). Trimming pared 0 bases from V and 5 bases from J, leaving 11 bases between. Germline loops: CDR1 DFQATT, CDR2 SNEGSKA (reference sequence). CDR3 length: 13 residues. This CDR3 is CSARDLGGDEQYF. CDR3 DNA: TGCAGTGCTAGAGATCTAGGGGGAGACGAGCAGTACTTC.

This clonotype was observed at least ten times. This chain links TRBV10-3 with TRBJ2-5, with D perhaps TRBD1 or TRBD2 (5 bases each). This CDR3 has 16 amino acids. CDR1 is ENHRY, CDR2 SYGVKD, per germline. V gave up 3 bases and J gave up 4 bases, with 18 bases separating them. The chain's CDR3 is CAISDNHRRFRETQYF. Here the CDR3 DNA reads TGTGCCATCAGTGATAACCACAGGAGGTTTCGAGAGACCCAGTACTTC.

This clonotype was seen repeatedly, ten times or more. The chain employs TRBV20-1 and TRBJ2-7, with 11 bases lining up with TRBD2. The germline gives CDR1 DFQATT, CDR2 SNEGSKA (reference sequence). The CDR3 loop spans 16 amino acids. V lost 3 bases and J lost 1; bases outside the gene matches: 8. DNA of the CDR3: TGCAGTGCTAGTGGGACTAGCGGCCCCACTTCCTACGAGCAGTACTTC. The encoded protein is CSASGTSGPTSYEQYF.